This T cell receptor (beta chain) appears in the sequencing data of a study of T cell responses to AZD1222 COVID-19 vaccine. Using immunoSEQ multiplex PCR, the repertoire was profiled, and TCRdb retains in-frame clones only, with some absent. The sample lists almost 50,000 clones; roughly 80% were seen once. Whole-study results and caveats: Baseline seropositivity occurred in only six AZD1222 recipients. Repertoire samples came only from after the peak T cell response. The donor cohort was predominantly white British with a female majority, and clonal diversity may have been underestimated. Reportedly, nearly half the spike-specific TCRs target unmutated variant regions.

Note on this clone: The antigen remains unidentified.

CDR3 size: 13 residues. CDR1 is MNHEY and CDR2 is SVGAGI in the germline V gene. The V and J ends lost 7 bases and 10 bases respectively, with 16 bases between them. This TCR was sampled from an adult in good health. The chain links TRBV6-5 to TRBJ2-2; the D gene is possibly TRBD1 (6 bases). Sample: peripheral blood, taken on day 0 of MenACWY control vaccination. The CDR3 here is CASTIDRQEELFF. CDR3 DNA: TGTGCCAGCACCATAGACAGGCAGGAGGAGCTGTTTTTT.